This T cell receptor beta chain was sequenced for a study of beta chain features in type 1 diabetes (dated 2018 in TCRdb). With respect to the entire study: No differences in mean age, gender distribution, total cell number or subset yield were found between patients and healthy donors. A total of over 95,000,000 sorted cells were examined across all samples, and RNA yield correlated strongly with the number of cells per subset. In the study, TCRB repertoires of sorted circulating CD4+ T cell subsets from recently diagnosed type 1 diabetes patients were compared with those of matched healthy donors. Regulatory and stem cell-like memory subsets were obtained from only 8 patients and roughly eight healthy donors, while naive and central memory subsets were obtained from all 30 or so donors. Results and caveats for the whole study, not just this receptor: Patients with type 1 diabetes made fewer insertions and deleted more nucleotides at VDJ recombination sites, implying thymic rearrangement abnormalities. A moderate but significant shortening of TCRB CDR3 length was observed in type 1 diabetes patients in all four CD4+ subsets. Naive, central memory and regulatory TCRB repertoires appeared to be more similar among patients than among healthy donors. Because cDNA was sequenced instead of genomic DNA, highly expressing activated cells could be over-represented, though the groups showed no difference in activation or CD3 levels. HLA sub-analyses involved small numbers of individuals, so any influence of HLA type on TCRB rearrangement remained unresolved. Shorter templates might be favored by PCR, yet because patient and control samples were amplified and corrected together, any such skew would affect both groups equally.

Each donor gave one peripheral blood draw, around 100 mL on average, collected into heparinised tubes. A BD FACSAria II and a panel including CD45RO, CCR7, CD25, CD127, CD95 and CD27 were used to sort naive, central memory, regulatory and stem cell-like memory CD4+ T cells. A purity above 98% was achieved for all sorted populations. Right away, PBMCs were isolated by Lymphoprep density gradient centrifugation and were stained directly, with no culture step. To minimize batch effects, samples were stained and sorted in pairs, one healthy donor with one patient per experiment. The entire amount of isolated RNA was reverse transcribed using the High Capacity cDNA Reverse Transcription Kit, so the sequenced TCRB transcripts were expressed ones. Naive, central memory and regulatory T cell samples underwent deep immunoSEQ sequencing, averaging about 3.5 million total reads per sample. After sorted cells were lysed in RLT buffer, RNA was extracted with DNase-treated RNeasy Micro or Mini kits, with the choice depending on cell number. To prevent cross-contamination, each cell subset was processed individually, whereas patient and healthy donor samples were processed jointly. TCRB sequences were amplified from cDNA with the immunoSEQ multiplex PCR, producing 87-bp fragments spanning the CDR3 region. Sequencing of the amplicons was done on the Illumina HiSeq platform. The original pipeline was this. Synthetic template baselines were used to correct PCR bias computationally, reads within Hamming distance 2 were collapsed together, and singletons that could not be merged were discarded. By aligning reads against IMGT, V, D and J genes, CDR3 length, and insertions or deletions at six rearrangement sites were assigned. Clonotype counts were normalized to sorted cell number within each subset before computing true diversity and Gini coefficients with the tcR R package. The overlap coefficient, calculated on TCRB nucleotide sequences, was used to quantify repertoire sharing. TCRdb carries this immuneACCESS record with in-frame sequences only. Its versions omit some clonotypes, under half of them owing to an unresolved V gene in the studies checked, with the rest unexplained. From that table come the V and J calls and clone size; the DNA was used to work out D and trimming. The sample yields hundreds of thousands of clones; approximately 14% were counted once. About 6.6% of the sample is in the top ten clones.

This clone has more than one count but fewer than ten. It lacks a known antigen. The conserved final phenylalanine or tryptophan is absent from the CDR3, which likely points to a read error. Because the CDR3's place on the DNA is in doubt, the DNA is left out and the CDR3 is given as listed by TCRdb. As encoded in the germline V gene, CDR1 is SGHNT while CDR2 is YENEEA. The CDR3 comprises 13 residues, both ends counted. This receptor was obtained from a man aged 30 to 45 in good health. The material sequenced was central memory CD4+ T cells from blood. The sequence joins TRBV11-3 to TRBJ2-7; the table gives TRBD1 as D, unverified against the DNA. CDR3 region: CASSAQRGQGKRL.